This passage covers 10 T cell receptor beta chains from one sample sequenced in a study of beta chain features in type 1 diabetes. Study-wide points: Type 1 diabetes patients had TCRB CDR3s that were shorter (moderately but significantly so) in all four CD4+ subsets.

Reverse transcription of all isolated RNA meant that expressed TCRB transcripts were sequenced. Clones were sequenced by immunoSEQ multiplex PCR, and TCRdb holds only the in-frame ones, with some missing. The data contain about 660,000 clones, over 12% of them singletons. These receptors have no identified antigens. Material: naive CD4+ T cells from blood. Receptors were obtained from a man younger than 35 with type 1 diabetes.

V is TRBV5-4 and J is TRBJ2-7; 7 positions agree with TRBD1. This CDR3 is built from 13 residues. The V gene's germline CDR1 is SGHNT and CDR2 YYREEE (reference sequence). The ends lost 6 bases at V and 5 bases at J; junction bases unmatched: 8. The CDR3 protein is CASTFGQDNEQYF. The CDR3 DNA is TGTGCCAGCACCTTCGGACAGGACAACGAGCAGTACTTC.

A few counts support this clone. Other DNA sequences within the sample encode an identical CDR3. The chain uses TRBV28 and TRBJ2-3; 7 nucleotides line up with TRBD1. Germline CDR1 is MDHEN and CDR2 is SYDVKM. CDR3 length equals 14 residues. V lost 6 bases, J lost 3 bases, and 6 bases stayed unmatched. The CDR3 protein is CASSPGGSTDTQYF. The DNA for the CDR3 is TGTGCCAGCAGCCCAGGGGGATCGACAGATACGCAGTATTTT.

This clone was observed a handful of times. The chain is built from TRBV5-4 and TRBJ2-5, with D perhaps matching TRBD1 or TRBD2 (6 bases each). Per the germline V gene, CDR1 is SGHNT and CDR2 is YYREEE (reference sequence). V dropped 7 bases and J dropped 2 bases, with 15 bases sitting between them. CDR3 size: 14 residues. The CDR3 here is CASLVEGVQETQYF. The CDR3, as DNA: TGTGCCAGCCTGGTGGAGGGGGTGCAAGAGACCCAGTACTTC.

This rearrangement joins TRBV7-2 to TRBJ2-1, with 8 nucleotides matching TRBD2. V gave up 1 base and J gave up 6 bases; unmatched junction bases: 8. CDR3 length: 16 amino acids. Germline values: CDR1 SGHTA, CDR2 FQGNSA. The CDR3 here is CASSLVGWAGGNEQFF. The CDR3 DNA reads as TGTGCCAGCAGCTTAGTTGGTTGGGCGGGAGGCAATGAGCAGTTCTTC. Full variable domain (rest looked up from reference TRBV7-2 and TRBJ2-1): GAGVSQSPSNKVTEKGKDVELRCDPISGHTALYWYRQSLGQGLEFLIYFQGNSAPDKSGLPSDRFSAERTGGSVSTLTIQRTQQEDSAVYLCASSLVGWAGGNEQFFGPGTRLTVL.

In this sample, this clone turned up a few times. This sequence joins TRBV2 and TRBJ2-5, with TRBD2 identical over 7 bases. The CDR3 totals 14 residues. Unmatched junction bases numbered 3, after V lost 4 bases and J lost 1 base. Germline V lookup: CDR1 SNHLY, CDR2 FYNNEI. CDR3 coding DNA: TGTGCCAGCAGTGCCCTAGCGGTCCAAGAGACCCAGTACTTC. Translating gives CASSALAVQETQYF.

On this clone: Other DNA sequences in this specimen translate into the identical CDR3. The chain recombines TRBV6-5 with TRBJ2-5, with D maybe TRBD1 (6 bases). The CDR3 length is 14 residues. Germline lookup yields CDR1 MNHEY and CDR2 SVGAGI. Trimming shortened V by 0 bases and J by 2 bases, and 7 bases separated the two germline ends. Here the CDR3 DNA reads TGTGCCAGCAGTTACTCCGGACAGCAAGAGACCCAGTACTTC. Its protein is CASSYSGQQETQYF.

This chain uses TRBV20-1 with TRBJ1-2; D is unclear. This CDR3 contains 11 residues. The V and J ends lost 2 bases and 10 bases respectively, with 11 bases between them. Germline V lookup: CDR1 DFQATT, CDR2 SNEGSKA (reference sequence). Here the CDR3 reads CSARTPTPYTF. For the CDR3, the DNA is TGCAGTGCTAGAACTCCGACGCCCTACACCTTC.

DNA of the CDR3: TGTGCCAGCAGCTTAGCGCCGGAGGGGGCAACCCAGTACTTC. It yields the protein CASSLAPEGATQYF. The rearrangement links TRBV7-8 to TRBJ2-5; D possibly corresponds to TRBD1 (7 bases). Germline V lookup: CDR1 SGHVS, CDR2 FQNEAQ. The germline V and J ends were trimmed by 0 bases and 8 bases, with 13 bases remaining between them. The CDR3 spans 14 residues.

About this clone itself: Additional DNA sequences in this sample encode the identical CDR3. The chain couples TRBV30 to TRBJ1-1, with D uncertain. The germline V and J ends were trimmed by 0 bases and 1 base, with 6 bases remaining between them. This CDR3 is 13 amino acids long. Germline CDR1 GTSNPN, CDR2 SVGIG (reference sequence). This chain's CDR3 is CAWSVRENTEAFF. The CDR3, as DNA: TGTGCCTGGAGTGTACGAGAGAACACTGAAGCTTTCTTT.

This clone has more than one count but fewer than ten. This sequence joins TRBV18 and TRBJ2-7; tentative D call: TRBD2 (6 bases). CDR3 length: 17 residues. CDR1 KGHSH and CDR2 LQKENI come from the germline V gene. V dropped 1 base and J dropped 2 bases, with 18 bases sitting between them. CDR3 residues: CASSPLSVGAGPYEQYF. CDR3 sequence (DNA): TGTGCCAGCTCACCACTCTCAGTGGGCGCGGGGCCCTACGAGCAGTACTTC.